Below are 17 T cell receptor beta chains sequenced from a single sample in a study of blood T cell repertoires in COVID-19. The data were produced by immunoSEQ multiplex PCR, yet TCRdb's version contains in-frame clones alone and is incomplete. The sample comprises 300,000 or so clones, more than 80% of which are singletons, and 1% to 1.3% rests with the top ten. The material sequenced was PBMCs or T cells enriched from blood (not recorded which). The receptors stem from a woman in her twenties or thirties who had recovered from COVID-19.

The chain combines TRBV15 with TRBJ2-7; 9 bases agree with TRBD1. CDR3 length: 15 amino acids. The V gene end was trimmed by 6 bases and the J gene end by 1 base; junction bases not matched to a gene: 7. The germline CDR1 and CDR2 sequences are LNHNV and YYDKDF (reference sequence). CDR3 nucleotide sequence: TGTGCCACCAGTGAGATGGGACAGGGTTCCTACGAGCAGTACTTC. It specifies CATSEMGQGSYEQYF.

The rearrangement uses TRBV6-2 or TRBV6-3 and TRBJ2-1; no clear D. V dropped 0 bases and J dropped 7 bases, with 10 bases sitting between them. The CDR3 has 14 amino acids. Germline V gene lookup returns CDR1 MNHEY and CDR2 SVGEGT. The CDR3 sequence is CASSYSHNSNEQFF. The CDR3 nucleotides are TGTGCCAGCAGTTACTCCCACAATTCAAATGAGCAGTTCTTC.

The CDR3 nucleotides are TGTGCCAGCAGTGAACTAGCGGGAGATTCAAGAGATACGCAGTATTTT. As protein: CASSELAGDSRDTQYF. The chain uses TRBV6-4 and TRBJ2-3; 11 positions agree with TRBD2. The V gene's germline CDR1 is MRHNA and CDR2 SNTAGT. The CDR3 length is 16 residues. Trimming cost V 3 bases and J 5 bases; bases outside gene matches: 7.

V and J are TRBV9 and TRBJ2-1; 9 bases are shared with TRBD2. The germline V gene encodes CDR1 SGDLS and CDR2 YYNGEE. Germline trimming cut 0 bases from V and 4 bases from J; bases unmatched to any gene: 8. The CDR3 extends over 17 amino acids. CDR3 in amino acids: CASSVGSWTSEYNEQFF. CDR3 DNA sequence: TGTGCCAGCAGCGTAGGGTCTTGGACTAGCGAATACAATGAGCAGTTCTTC. The full variable domain, completed using reference TRBV9 and TRBJ2-1, is DSGVTQTPKHLITATGQRVTLRCSPRSGDLSVYWYQQSLDQGLQFLIQYYNGEERAKGNILERFSAQQFPDLHSELNLSSLELGDSALYFCASSVGSWTSEYNEQFFGPGTRLTVL.

This rearrangement joins TRBV6-6 to TRBJ1-1; no clear D gene. V lost 6 bases, J lost 3 bases, and 5 bases lay in between. The CDR3 loop spans 11 amino acids. The germline CDR1 and CDR2 sequences are MNHNY and SVGAGI (reference sequence). The CDR3, as DNA: TGTGCCAGCAGGAGGGACACTGAAGCTTTCTTT. Translation: CASRRDTEAFF.

The chain has TRBV15 and TRBJ2-2, with TRBD1 matching 7 bases. J gave up 6 bases and V 0 bases, and 4 bases lay outside the gene matches. The CDR3 extends over 15 amino acids. In germline, CDR1 is LNHNV, CDR2 YYDKDF (reference sequence). The CDR3 sequence: CATSRDPGGPGELFF. As DNA, the CDR3 is TGTGCCACCAGCAGAGACCCAGGGGGTCCCGGGGAGCTGTTTTTT. Looking up the rest from reference TRBV15 and TRBJ2-2 gives the full variable domain: DAMVIQNPRYQVTQFGKPVTLSCSQTLNHNVMYWYQQKSSQAPKLLFHYYDKDFNNEADTPDNFQSRRPNTSFCFLDIRSPGLGDTAMYLCATSRDPGGPGELFFGEGSRLTVL.

The V gene is TRBV10-3, the J gene TRBJ1-1; D remains unclear. The germline CDR1 and CDR2 sequences are ENHRY and SYGVKD. V was shortened by 3 bases and J by 5 bases, with 10 bases between the two germline ends. This CDR3 has 13 residues. The CDR3 nucleotides read TGTGCCATCAGTGATAAAGGAGGGACTGAAGCTTTCTTT. Protein product: CAISDKGGTEAFF.

This clone was seen ten or more times. J is TRBJ2-2 and V is TRBV21-1; the table's D gene call, TRBD2, was not cross checked with the DNA. TRBV21-1 is termed a pseudogene. This CDR3 contains 15 residues. CDR3 sequence: CASSKWTSRTGELFF. The CDR3 DNA follows: TGTGCCAGCAGCAAATGGACTAGTCGGACCGGGGAGCTGTTTTTT.

The chain recombines TRBV6-1 with TRBJ2-2, with D uncertain. V lost 0 bases and J 4 bases, leaving 9 bases between the germline ends. The CDR3 is made up of 15 amino acids. Looked up from germline, CDR1 is MNHNS and CDR2 is SASEGT. CDR3 sequence reads: CASSEASLVTGELFF. The CDR3, as DNA: TGTGCCAGCAGTGAAGCGAGTCTGGTCACCGGGGAGCTGTTTTTT.

V is TRBV25-1 and J is TRBJ2-7; perhaps TRBD1 as D (5 bases). Germline V gene sequence: CDR1 MGHDK, CDR2 SYGVNS. The CDR3 totals 18 residues. Trimming shortened V by 9 bases and J by 0 bases, and 27 bases separated the two germline ends. The CDR3 coding sequence is TGTGCCAGGACTGACGTTGACAGACCTCTAAGAAGCTCCTACGAGCAGTACTTC. This gives the protein CARTDVDRPLRSSYEQYF.

The sample holds one count of this clone. The chain links TRBV6-2 or TRBV6-3 to TRBJ1-2; 9 positions match TRBD1. The germline CDR1 and CDR2 sequences are MNHEY and SVGEGT. This CDR3 region has 16 residues. Germline trimming cut 4 bases from V and 1 base from J; bases unmatched to any gene: 7. CDR3 amino acids: CASSSPRTGVNYGYTF. In DNA, the CDR3 is TGTGCCAGCAGTTCTCCGAGGACAGGGGTTAACTATGGCTACACCTTC.

J is TRBJ1-4 and V is TRBV5-4, with D unresolved. CDR3 size: 14 residues. Trimming left V 0 bases short and J 6 bases short, with 9 bases between. Germline CDR1 is SGHNT and CDR2 is YYREEE (reference sequence). The CDR3 nucleotides are TGTGCCAGCAGCTTGGATGGCGGGTATGAAAAACTGTTTTTT. It translates to CASSLDGGYEKLFF.

The chain is built from TRBV7-9 and TRBJ2-5, with D perhaps matching TRBD2 (5 bases). Germline assignment: CDR1 SEHNR and CDR2 FQNEAQ (reference sequence). CDR3 length: 16 residues. The germline V and J ends were trimmed by 4 bases and 0 bases, with 15 bases remaining between them. The CDR3 is CASSSMDWRYQETQYF. In DNA, the CDR3 is TGTGCCAGCAGCTCGATGGACTGGCGGTACCAAGAGACCCAGTACTTC.

The chain couples TRBV5-3 to TRBJ1-2; TRBD1 aligns across 7 bases. TRBV5-3 is an ORF, and what it does is uncertain. The V and J ends lost 4 bases and 2 bases, in that order; junction bases with no gene match: 2. The CDR3 has 13 amino acids. The DNA for the CDR3 is TGTGCCAGAAGCGGGACAGAAAACTATGGCTACACCTTC. This gives the protein CARSGTENYGYTF.

J is TRBJ2-7 and V is TRBV24-1; D may be TRBD2 (5 bases). The CDR3 runs 14 residues. With 10 bases removed from V and 0 bases from J, the gap between germline ends came to 15 bases. Germline CDR1 reads KGHDR; CDR2 reads SFDVKD. Here the CDR3 DNA reads TGTGCCACAGCGAGGGCAGAAGACTCCTACGAGCAGTACTTC. Its translation: CATARAEDSYEQYF.

This clone was seen a handful of times. This chain uses TRBV3-1 (or the pseudogene TRBV3-2) with TRBJ1-2; D is ambiguous. The CDR3 is made up of 12 amino acids. CDR1 and CDR2 (germline): LGHDT, YNNKEL (reference sequence). The V end was cut by 6 bases, the J end by 8 bases, with 13 bases between. DNA for the CDR3: TGTGCCAGCAGTGTCTATAGCGGGGGCTACACCTTC. It codes for CASSVYSGGYTF.

The chain joins TRBV6-2 or TRBV6-3 to TRBJ2-1; 13 nucleotides align to TRBD2. The J segment lost 13 bases and the V segment lost 6 bases, leaving 15 bases of the junction unmatched. This CDR3 has 16 residues. Per the germline V gene, CDR1 is MNHEY and CDR2 is SVGEGT. CDR3 in amino acids: CASSLNPLAGGRIQFF. The DNA for the CDR3 is TGTGCCAGCAGCCTCAACCCACTAGCGGGAGGGCGAATACAGTTCTTC.